The 17 T cell receptor beta chains reported below all come from one sample, sequenced in a study of response to subunit inactivated influenza vaccine. TCRdb recomputed calls from the RT-PCR reads with MiXCR, one row per CDR3 protein. The sample yields more than 150,000 distinct CDR3 sequences, about 9% seen once. Sequencing used non-naive T cells sorted from PBMCs, obtained on the day of vaccination. Source of these receptors: a man aged 50 to 60 who received an inactivated influenza vaccine.

This clonotype was seen many times. This chain uses TRBV6-1 with TRBJ1-6, with D possibly matching TRBD1 (5 bases). The CDR3 is made up of 13 amino acids. Germline loops: CDR1 MNHNS, CDR2 SASEGT. V lost 10 bases to trimming and J lost 0 bases, with 7 bases between them. The CDR3 protein is CATTGSYNSPLHF. The CDR3 nucleotides are TGTGCCACTACAGGCTCCTATAATTCACCCCTCCACTTT.

The genes are TRBV4-1 and TRBJ2-3; D is possibly TRBD1 or TRBD2 (5 bases each). Germline V lookup: CDR1 MGHRA, CDR2 YSYEKL. V was trimmed by 6 bases and J by 2 bases, leaving 18 bases between them. The CDR3 has 16 residues. This chain's CDR3 is CASSKGRLEDTDTQYF. CDR3 nucleotide sequence: TGCGCCAGCAGTAAGGGACGGTTAGAAGACACAGATACGCAGTATTTT.

This clonotype has just a few counts. The rearrangement joins TRBV4-1 to TRBJ2-1; 16 positions agree with TRBD2. The CDR3 is 19 residues long. Per germline, CDR1 MGHRA and CDR2 YSYEKL. V lost 4 bases to trimming and J lost 0 bases; unmatched junction nucleotides: 6. CDR3 in DNA: TGCGCCAGCAGCCCTCCGGGACTAGCGGGGGGGAGCTCCTACAATGAGCAGTTCTTC. Its protein is CASSPPGLAGGSSYNEQFF.

Ten or more counts support this clonotype. The chain couples TRBV12-3 or TRBV12-4 to TRBJ1-2, with D possibly TRBD1 on 5 matching bases. The CDR3 spans 13 residues. Trimming removed 11 bases from V and 7 bases from J, with 20 bases in between. Written as DNA, the CDR3 is TGTGCCTCTCGGGACCCTCCCGAGGGTGGCTACACCTTC. Amino acids: CASRDPPEGGYTF.

This clonotype was detected ten times or more. The CDR3 sequence is CASSLVKVSTGELFF. The DNA for the CDR3 is TGCGCCAGCAGCTTGGTAAAGGTTAGCACCGGGGAGCTGTTTTTT. The chain uses TRBV5-1 and TRBJ2-2; D unclear. Per germline, CDR1 SGHRS and CDR2 YFSETQ. This CDR3 spans 15 amino acids. Trimming pared 0 bases from V and 4 bases from J, leaving 10 bases between.

There are a few counts of this clonotype. The CDR3 loop is CASSLDPGRQQFF. CDR3 DNA sequence: TGTGCCAGCAGCTTGGACCCGGGACGGCAGCAGTTCTTC. The chain joins TRBV7-9 to TRBJ2-1, with D possibly being TRBD1 or TRBD2 (5 bases each). Germline CDR1 SEHNR, CDR2 FQNEAQ (reference sequence). CDR3 size: 13 residues. The germline V and J ends were trimmed by 3 bases and 11 bases, with 14 bases remaining between them.

The rearrangement links TRBV30 to TRBJ1-1; 7 bases line up with TRBD1. The CDR3 extends over 13 amino acids. V lost 8 bases to trimming and J lost 6 bases; unmatched junction nucleotides: 12. Germline CDR1 is GTSNPN and CDR2 is SVGIG (reference sequence). The CDR3 spells CAGAQGPRSEAFF. As DNA, the CDR3 is TGTGCCGGGGCACAGGGGCCGAGGTCTGAAGCTTTCTTT.

The V gene is TRBV3-1, the J gene TRBJ1-5; the D gene is possibly TRBD1 (5 bases). Germline V gene sequence: CDR1 LGHDT, CDR2 YNNKEL (reference sequence). The germline V and J ends were trimmed by 11 bases and 3 bases, with 20 bases remaining between them. The CDR3 contains 15 residues. DNA for the CDR3: TGTGCCTCCTGCTCTGGGCCGGGGCTCAATCAGCCCCAGCATTTT. Protein product: CASCSGPGLNQPQHF. Using reference TRBV3-1 and TRBJ1-5 for the parts outside the CDR3, the full variable domain is DTAVSQTPKYLVTQMGNDKSIKCEQNLGHDTMYWYKQDSKKFLKIMFSYNNKELIINETVPNRFSPKSPDKAHLNLHINSLELGDSAVYFCASCSGPGLNQPQHFGDGTRLSIL.

There are many counts of this clonotype. The chain combines TRBV7-2 with TRBJ2-3; perhaps D is TRBD1 or TRBD2 (6 bases each). The CDR3 has 16 amino acids. Trimming removed 6 bases from V and 1 base from J, with 17 bases in between. Germline V gene data show CDR1 as SGHTA and CDR2 as FQGNSA. CDR3 in amino acids: CASRKGGAGGTDTQYF. CDR3 DNA sequence: TGTGCCAGCAGGAAGGGGGGTGCTGGGGGCACAGATACGCAGTATTTT. Variable domain in full (rest from reference TRBV7-2 and TRBJ2-3): GAGVSQSPSNKVTEKGKDVELRCDPISGHTALYWYRQSLGQGLEFLIYFQGNSAPDKSGLPSDRFSAERTGGSVSTLTIQRTQQEDSAVYLCASRKGGAGGTDTQYFGPGTRLTVL.

This clonotype was counted between two and nine times. This rearrangement joins TRBV9 to TRBJ2-1; TRBD2 agrees at 7 bases. With 0 bases clipped from V and 5 bases from J, the junction kept 2 bases outside the gene matches. The CDR3 consists of 14 residues. Germline V gene lookup returns CDR1 SGDLS and CDR2 YYNGEE. The CDR3 spells CASSVGGGNNEQFF. The CDR3 DNA reads as TGTGCCAGCAGCGTAGGGGGGGGTAACAATGAGCAGTTCTTC. Using reference TRBV9 and TRBJ2-1 for the parts outside the CDR3, the full variable domain is DSGVTQTPKHLITATGQRVTLRCSPRSGDLSVYWYQQSLDQGLQFLIQYYNGEERAKGNILERFSAQQFPDLHSELNLSSLELGDSALYFCASSVGGGNNEQFFGPGTRLTVL.

V is TRBV6-2 or TRBV6-3 and J is TRBJ2-7; 9 bases are a match to TRBD1. After removal of 2 bases from V and 4 bases from J, the junction contained 9 bases not matched to a gene. CDR3 length equals 16 residues. Germline V lookup: CDR1 MNHEY, CDR2 SVGEGT. The CDR3: CASSYATGGLLYEQYF. CDR3 sequence (DNA): TGTGCCAGCAGTTACGCGACAGGGGGGCTTTTGTACGAGCAGTACTTC.

The gene calls are TRBV14 and TRBJ2-1, with D perhaps TRBD1 (6 bases). The CDR3 length is 16 residues. CDR1 and CDR2 (germline): SGHDN, FVKESK. Trimming cost V 1 base and J 3 bases, with 13 bases left between them. This CDR3 is CASSQVLGQFYNEQFF. In DNA form, the CDR3 reads TGTGCCAGCAGCCAAGTACTAGGACAGTTCTACAATGAGCAGTTCTTC.

This clonotype occurred once. This rearrangement joins TRBV10-3 to TRBJ2-1; D could derive from TRBD1 or TRBD2 (5 bases each). Trimming took off 6 bases at V and 2 bases at J, with 11 bases between the two ends. Germline V gives CDR1 ENHRY, CDR2 SYGVKD. There are 14 residues in the CDR3. The CDR3 nucleotides read TGTGCCATCAGCCGGGACCGCACCTACAATGAGCAGTTCTTC. This codes for CAISRDRTYNEQFF.

A few counts support this clonotype. This chain uses TRBV19 with TRBJ2-7; a possible D gene is TRBD1 (5 bases). This CDR3 contains 14 residues. Trimming stripped 2 bases from V and 1 base from J, with 9 bases between. The germline CDR1 and CDR2 sequences are LNHDA and SQIVND (reference sequence). In DNA form, the CDR3 reads TGTGCCAGTAGTATAAACCGACAGTCCTACGAGCAGTACTTC. Its protein is CASSINRQSYEQYF.

V gene TRBV5-1 combines with J gene TRBJ1-1, with D tentatively TRBD1 (5 bases). The CDR3 has 14 amino acids. CDR1 and CDR2 (germline): SGHRS, YFSETQ. The V and J ends lost 2 bases and 4 bases respectively, with 12 bases between them. The CDR3 nucleotides are TGCGCCAGCAGCTTACAGGCAGGCGGCACTGAAGCTTTCTTT. It translates to CASSLQAGGTEAFF.

This clonotype was counted only a few times. DNA for the CDR3: TGTGCCAGTACCCCGACAGGGTCTGGTTCACCCCTCCACTTT. Protein product: CASTPTGSGSPLHF. The chain uses TRBV19 and TRBJ1-6; TRBD1 aligns across 7 bases. V shed 7 bases, J shed 9 bases, and the junction held 9 bases outside the gene matches. There are 14 residues in the CDR3. CDR1 LNHDA and CDR2 SQIVND come from the germline V gene (reference sequence).

This clonotype was seen many times. The chain employs TRBV20-1 and TRBJ2-7, with 9 positions matching TRBD2. V trimming: 6 bases; J trimming: 4 bases; junction bases outside the gene matches: 7. Germline CDR1 is DFQATT and CDR2 is SNEGSKA (reference sequence). This CDR3 contains 13 residues. As DNA, the CDR3 is TGCAGTGCCCCTCGCGGGAGGGCGTACGAGCAGTACTTC. This translates into CSAPRGRAYEQYF.